The sequence of this T cell receptor (beta chain) was determined in a study of blood T cell repertoires in COVID-19. The wider study: Italy, Spain and the United States were the sources of the convalescent and acute COVID-19 samples. The cDNA or gDNA used as material had been derived from T cells, B-cell-depleted T cells, or PBMCs.

This clone was counted a few times. The authors' processing: Estimation of nucleated cell counts relied on the amplification of reference gene primers. The protocol was immunoSEQ multiplex PCR, while the TCRdb copy is restricted to in-frame clones and leaves out a portion. V and J calls and clone size follow that table, whereas D and trimming were derived from the DNA. The sample has about 190,000 clones; 84% are singletons. The sequence came from a human donor in a cohort sampled during active COVID-19. Sequencing used peripheral blood.

The CDR3 nucleotides read TGTGCCAGCAGCCAAGGGGTAGGACAGGGCTACGAGCAGTACTTC. It translates to CASSQGVGQGYEQYF. The V gene is TRBV3-1 (or the pseudogene TRBV3-2), the J gene TRBJ2-7; 8 bases are shared with TRBD1. The CDR3 spans 15 residues. Per germline, CDR1 LGHDT and CDR2 YNNKEL (reference sequence). J was trimmed by 3 bases and V by 1 base; bases with no gene match: 5.